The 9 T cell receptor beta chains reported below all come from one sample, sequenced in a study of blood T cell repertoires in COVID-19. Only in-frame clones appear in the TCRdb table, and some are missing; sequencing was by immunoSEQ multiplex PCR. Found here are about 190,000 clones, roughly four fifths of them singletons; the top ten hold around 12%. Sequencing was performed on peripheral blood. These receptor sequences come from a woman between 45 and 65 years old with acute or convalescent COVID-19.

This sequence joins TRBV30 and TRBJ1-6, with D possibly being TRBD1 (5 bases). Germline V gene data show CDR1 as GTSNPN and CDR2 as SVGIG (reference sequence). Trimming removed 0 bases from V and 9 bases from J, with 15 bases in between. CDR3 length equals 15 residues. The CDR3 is CAWSVQQGRGSPLHF. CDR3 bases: TGTGCCTGGAGTGTACAGCAGGGAAGAGGTTCACCCCTCCACTTT.

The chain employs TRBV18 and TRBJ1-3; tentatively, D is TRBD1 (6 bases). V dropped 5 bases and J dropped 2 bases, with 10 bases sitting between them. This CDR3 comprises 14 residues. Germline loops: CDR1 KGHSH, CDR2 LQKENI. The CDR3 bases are TGTGCCAGCTCAACTACAGGGACTGGAAACACCATATATTTT. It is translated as CASSTTGTGNTIYF.

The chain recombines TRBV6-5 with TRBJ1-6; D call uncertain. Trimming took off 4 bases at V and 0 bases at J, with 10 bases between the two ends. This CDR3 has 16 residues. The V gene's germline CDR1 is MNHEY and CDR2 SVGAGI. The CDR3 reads CASSSTPSSYNSPLHF. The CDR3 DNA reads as TGTGCCAGCAGTTCCACGCCCAGCTCCTATAATTCACCCCTCCACTTT.

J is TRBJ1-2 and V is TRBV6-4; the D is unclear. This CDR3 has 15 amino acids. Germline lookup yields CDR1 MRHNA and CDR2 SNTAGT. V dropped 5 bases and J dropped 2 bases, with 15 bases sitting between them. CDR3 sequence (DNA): TGTGCCAGCAGTCCCGCGACGTCAGGCAACTATGGCTACACCTTC. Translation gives CASSPATSGNYGYTF.

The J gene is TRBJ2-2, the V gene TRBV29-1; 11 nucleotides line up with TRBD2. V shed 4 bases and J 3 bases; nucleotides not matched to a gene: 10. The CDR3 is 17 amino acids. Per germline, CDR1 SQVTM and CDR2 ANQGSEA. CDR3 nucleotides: TGCAGCGTTGGTGGGACTAGCGGAAACCATGACACCGGGGAGCTGTTTTTT. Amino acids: CSVGGTSGNHDTGELFF.

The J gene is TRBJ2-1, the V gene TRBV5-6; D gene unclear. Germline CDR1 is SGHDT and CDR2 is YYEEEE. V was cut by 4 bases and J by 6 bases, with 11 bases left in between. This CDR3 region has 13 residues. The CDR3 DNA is TGTGCCAGCAGCCCCGCGGAGAGCAATGAGCAGTTCTTC. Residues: CASSPAESNEQFF.

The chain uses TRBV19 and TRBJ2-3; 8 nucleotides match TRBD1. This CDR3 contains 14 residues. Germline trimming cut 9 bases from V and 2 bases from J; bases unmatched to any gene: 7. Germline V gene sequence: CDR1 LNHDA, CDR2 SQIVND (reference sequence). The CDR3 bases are TGTGCCAGCCGGGACAGGAAAAACACAGATACGCAGTATTTT. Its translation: CASRDRKNTDTQYF. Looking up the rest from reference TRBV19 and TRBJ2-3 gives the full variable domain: DGGITQSPKYLFRKEGQNVTLSCEQNLNHDAMYWYRQDPGQGLRLIYYSQIVNDFQKGDIAEGYSVSREKKESFPLTVTSAQKNPTAFYLCASRDRKNTDTQYFGPGTRLTVL.

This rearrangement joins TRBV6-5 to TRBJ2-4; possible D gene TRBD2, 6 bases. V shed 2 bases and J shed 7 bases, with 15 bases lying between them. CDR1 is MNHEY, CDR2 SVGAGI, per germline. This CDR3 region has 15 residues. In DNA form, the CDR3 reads TGTGCCAGCAGTTACCGGGGGATTGTAGGGAACATTCAGTACTTC. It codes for CASSYRGIVGNIQYF.

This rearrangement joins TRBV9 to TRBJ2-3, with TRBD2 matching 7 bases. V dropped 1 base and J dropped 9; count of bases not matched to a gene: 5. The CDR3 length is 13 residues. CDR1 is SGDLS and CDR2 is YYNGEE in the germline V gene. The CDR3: CASSVTTSDTQYF. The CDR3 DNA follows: TGTGCCAGCAGCGTAACTACTAGCGACACGCAGTATTTT. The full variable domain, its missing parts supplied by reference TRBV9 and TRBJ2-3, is DSGVTQTPKHLITATGQRVTLRCSPRSGDLSVYWYQQSLDQGLQFLIQYYNGEERAKGNILERFSAQQFPDLHSELNLSSLELGDSALYFCASSVTTSDTQYFGPGTRLTVL.